One T cell receptor beta chain is described in this entry. The antigen is not known. Donors were drawn from the approximately 120-subject validation cohort, separate from the approximately 620-subject first cohort. Method: immunoSEQ multiplex PCR; TCRdb's copy keeps in-frame clones and lacks some. The table lists around 58,000 clones, approximately 90% of them singletons. The record originates from a study of cytomegalovirus exposure and HLA in healthy donors. Study conclusions and caveats: Reported results showed that the classifier diagnosed cytomegalovirus status with high specificity and sensitivity. The investigators catalogued 150 to 200 TCR beta chains as cytomegalovirus-associated.

This CDR3 region has 13 residues. Germline V gene data show CDR1 as PRHDT and CDR2 as FYEKMQ (reference sequence). The V end was cut by 0 bases, the J end by 7 bases, with 10 bases between. Sequencing was performed on PBMCs. This sequence was found in a woman aged 18-30 years in good health and CMV-seronegative. The chain has TRBV13 and TRBJ2-7; D unclear. The CDR3 protein is CASSLGRWREQYF. CDR3 coding DNA: TGTGCCAGCAGCTTAGGAAGGTGGCGGGAGCAGTACTTC.